Sequencing of this T cell receptor (beta chain) was carried out in a study of cytomegalovirus exposure and HLA in healthy donors. Vbeta (60) and Jbeta (13) primers were used in the PCR. Produced via immunoSEQ multiplex PCR; TCRdb's table is partial and in-frame only. Among some 120,000 clones listed, approximately 80% were seen once. General study results and limits: Later work associated roughly 17,000 TCR beta sequences with HLA alleles at 0.05 false discovery rate.

CDR3 length: 17 residues. Germline CDR1 is KGHSH and CDR2 is LQKENI. Trimming pared 1 base from V and 6 bases from J, leaving 21 bases between. To note about this clone: Its antigen is currently unknown.

Sequencing used PBMCs. This receptor was taken from a man aged 18 to 30 in good health and CMV-seronegative. The V and J genes are TRBV18 and TRBJ1-2; D not resolved. This CDR3 reads CASSPLPSPNSAHGYTF. CDR3 nucleotide sequence: TGTGCCAGCTCACCACTTCCTAGTCCAAATAGTGCCCATGGCTACACCTTC.